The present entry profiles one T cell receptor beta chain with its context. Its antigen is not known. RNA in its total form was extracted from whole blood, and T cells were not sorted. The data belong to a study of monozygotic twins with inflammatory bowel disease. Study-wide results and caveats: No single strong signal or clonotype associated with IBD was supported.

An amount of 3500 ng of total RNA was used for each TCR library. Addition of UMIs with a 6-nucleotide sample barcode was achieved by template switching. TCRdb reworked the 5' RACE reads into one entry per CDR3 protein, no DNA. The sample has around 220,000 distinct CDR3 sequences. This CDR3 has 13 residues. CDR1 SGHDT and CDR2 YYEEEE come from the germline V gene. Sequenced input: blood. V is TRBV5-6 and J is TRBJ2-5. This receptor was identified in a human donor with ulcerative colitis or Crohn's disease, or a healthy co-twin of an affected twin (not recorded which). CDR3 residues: CASSLDRNGPRYF.